One T cell receptor (beta chain) is described in this entry. What it binds is unknown. The data were taken from a study of shared clonotypes between healthy human individuals. Study-wide points: Non-shared clonotypes had lower generation probabilities than those shared by all four donors.

Assay used: immunoSEQ multiplex PCR; TCRdb lists only in-frame clones, some missing. There are 900,000 to 1,200,000 clones in the sample; roughly 74% occur only once, and 0.5% to 0.65% lies in the top ten. V lost 2 bases and J 4 bases, leaving 17 bases between the germline ends. The length of the CDR3 is 16 residues. The germline V gene has CDR1 SGHTA and CDR2 FQGTGA. Recent acute infections and vaccinations were absent in the healthy HIV-negative adult donors. Researchers partitioned CD4+ cells into CD45RA+ naive and CD45RA-negative memory subsets. The TCR comes from a man in his late teens or twenties in good health. Some clones in this sample may be carry-over from other donors' samples. The sequenced sample consisted of memory CD4+ T cells from PBMCs. The sample's subset: CD45RA-negative fraction. This sequence joins TRBV7-3 and TRBJ1-1; D perhaps matches TRBD1 (5 bases). The CDR3 loop reads CASSLQHHPGGTEAFF. The CDR3 bases are TGTGCCAGCAGCTTACAACACCACCCTGGGGGCACTGAAGCTTTCTTT.